Listed here is a single TCR beta chain. This entry belongs to a study of blood T cell repertoires in COVID-19. Study as a whole: Samples came from the United States, Italy and Spain, spanning acute and convalescent COVID-19.

Assay: immunoSEQ multiplex PCR; the TCRdb copy retains only in-frame clones and omits some. The sample holds some 260,000 clones, around 88% seen once. After removal of 7 bases from V and 4 bases from J, the junction contained 5 bases not matched to a gene. Germline V gene data show CDR1 as MNHEY and CDR2 as SVGAGI. The CDR3 covers 14 residues. V is TRBV6-5 and J is TRBJ1-2; TRBD1 matches 11 bases. The source is a woman in her thirties with COVID-19, enrolled during active disease. Sample: peripheral blood. The CDR3 protein is CASTRTGGTYGYTF. The CDR3 region has the DNA TGTGCCAGCACCCGGACAGGGGGCACCTATGGCTACACCTTC.